This T cell receptor beta chain was captured in a study of cytomegalovirus exposure and HLA in healthy donors. Study information: Early released data had about 85 million unique TCRs, all coming from HLA-typed donors. Study observations and caveats: There were some V segments, including TRBV6-2 and TRBV6-3, excluded as indistinguishable. What was likely a sequencing artifact was a cluster of highly shared sequence variants. Prior analysis indicated that the majority of TCR beta V segments exhibited productivity approximately 87% or approximately 30% of the time.

Germline CDR1 is SQVTM and CDR2 is ANQGSEA. CDR3 length equals 11 residues. Between the trimmed V and J ends, which lost 3 bases and 8 bases, there was a span of 8 bases. Concerning this clone: Antigen unknown.

60 Vbeta and 13 Jbeta primers were used in PCR. Method: immunoSEQ multiplex PCR; TCRdb's copy keeps in-frame clones and lacks some. In the table there are some 110,000 clones, 75% to 85% of which are singletons. The TCR sequence derives from a man in his forties in good health and CMV-seronegative. Sample: PBMCs. The V gene is TRBV29-1, the J gene TRBJ2-1; no definite D call. CDR3 residues: CSVDFGYEQFF. As DNA, the CDR3 is TGCAGCGTTGATTTCGGTTATGAGCAGTTCTTC.